Below, one T cell receptor (beta chain) is given with its context. Its antigen is unidentified. All CD3G-deficient patients showed autoimmunity, more severe in two. Patients aged 2 to 39 years had fewer naive and more memory CD4+ and CD8+ T cells. This sample is part of a study of regulatory T cells. Study-level points and caveats: Control CD8+ cells showed a nonsignificant trend toward higher Shannon entropy than patient CD8+ cells. In patients, unique TRB V-J pairs were restricted and V/J usage skewed, especially in Tregs.

Germline CDR1 and CDR2: SGHRS and YFSETQ. Trimming pared 4 bases from V and 4 bases from J, leaving 6 bases between. CDR3 length: 13 residues. The primer mix had 52 TRBV and 13 TRBJ primers. Profiling relied on immunoSEQ multiplex PCR, and the TCRdb table lists in-frame clones only, not all of them. The sample holds over 20,000 clones, approximately 93% seen once. The chain is built from TRBV5-1 and TRBJ2-6; D is unclear. Sample: CD8+ T cells sorted from blood. This TCR was sampled from a child aged 2 to 9 with CD3G deficiency. The CDR3 DNA follows: TGCGCCAGCAGCCCCGGAGGGGCCAACGTCCTGACTTTC. It codes for CASSPGGANVLTF.